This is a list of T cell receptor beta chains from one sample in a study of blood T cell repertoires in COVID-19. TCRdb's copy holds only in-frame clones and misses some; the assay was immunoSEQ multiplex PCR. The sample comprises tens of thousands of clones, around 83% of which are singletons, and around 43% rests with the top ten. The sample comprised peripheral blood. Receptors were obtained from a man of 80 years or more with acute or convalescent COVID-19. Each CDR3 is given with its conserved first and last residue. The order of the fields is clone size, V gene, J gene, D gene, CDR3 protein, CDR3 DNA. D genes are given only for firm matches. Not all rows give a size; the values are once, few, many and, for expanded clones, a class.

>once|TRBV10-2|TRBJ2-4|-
CASSDGQQNVAKNIQYF
TGCGCCAGCAGTGACGGACAGCAAAATGTGGCCAAAAACATTCAGTACTTC
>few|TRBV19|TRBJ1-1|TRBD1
CASTLRGASMNTEAFF
TGTGCCAGTACCCTCAGGGGGGCTTCTATGAACACTGAAGCTTTCTTT
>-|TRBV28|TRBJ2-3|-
CASSTRGALGDTQYF
TGTGCCAGCTCCACCCGGGGGGCCTTGGGAGATACGCAGTATTTT
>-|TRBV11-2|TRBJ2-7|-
CASSLGGRTYEQYF
TGTGCCAGCAGCCTCGGCGGGCGGACCTACGAGCAGTACTTC
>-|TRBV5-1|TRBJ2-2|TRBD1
CASTSGQEINTGELFF
TGCGCCAGCACCTCGGGACAGGAGATTAACACCGGGGAGCTGTTTTTT
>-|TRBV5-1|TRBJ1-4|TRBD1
CASSLGQGLKKLFF
TGCGCCAGCAGCTTGGGACAGGGGTTGAAAAAACTGTTTTTT
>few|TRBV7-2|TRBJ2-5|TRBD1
CASSRRTGTGETQYF
TGTGCCAGCAGCAGACGGACAGGAACGGGAGAGACCCAGTACTTC
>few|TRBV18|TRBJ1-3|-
CASSPVRGNTIYF
TGTGCCAGCTCACCTGTTAGAGGAAACACCATATATTTT
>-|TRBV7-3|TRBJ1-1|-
CASSLRMNTEAFF
TGTGCCAGCAGCCTCAGGATGAACACTGAAGCTTTCTTT
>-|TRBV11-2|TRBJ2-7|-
CASSLGQGIPYEQYF
TGTGCCAGCAGCTTAGGGCAGGGTATCCCCTACGAGCAGTACTTC
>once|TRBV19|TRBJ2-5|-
CASSEGGGIGETQYF
TGTGCCAGTAGCGAGGGTGGGGGGATAGGGGAGACCCAGTACTTC
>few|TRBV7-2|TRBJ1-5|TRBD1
CASSSGTGAQPQHF
TGTGCCAGCAGCTCCGGGACAGGGGCTCAGCCCCAGCATTTT
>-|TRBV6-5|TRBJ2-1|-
CASSYLSKGGYEQFF
TGTGCCAGCAGCTACTTAAGCAAGGGGGGGTATGAGCAGTTCTTC
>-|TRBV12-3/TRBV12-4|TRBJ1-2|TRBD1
CASSVDREYGYTF
TGTGCCAGCAGTGTCGACAGGGAATATGGCTACACCTTC
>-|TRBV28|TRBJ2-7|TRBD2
CASSLLAGGDSRNSAYEQYF
TGTGCCAGCAGTTTATTGGCGGGGGGGGACAGCAGAAATTCGGCCTACGAGCAGTACTTC
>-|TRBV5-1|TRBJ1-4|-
CASSSEGRAPNEKLFF
TGCGCCAGCAGCTCGGAAGGCAGGGCCCCAAATGAAAAACTGTTTTTT
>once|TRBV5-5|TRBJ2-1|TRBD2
CASSSAGGGRDEQFF
TGTGCCAGCAGCTCAGCGGGAGGGGGCAGGGATGAGCAGTTCTTC